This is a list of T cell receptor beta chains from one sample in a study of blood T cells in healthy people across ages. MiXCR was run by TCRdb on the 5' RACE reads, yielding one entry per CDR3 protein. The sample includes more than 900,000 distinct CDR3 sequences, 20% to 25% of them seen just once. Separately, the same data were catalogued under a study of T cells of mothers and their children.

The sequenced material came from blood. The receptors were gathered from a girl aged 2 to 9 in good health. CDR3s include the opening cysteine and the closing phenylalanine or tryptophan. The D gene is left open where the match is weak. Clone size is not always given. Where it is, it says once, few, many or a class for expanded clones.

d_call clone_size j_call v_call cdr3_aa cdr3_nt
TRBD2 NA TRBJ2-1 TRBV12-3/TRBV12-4 CASSSGGDYNEQFF TGTGCCAGCAGTAGCGGGGGAGACTACAATGAGCAGTTCTTC
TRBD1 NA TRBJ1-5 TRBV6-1 CASATGVVQPQHF TGTGCCAGCGCGACAGGGGTAGTCCAGCCCCAGCATTTT
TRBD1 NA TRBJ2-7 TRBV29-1 CSVDKTGVDEQYF TGCAGCGTTGATAAAACAGGGGTCGACGAGCAGTACTTC
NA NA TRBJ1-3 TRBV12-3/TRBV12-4 CASRRAGNTIYF TGTGCCAGCAGAAGAGCTGGAAACACCATATATTTT
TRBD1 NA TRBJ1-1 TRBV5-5 CASSYFGTAEAFF TGTGCCAGCAGCTACTTCGGGACAGCTGAAGCTTTCTTT
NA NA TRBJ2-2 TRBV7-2 CASSLVGGRMNTGELFF TGTGCCAGCAGCTTAGTGGGTGGCAGGATGAACACCGGGGAGCTGTTTTTT
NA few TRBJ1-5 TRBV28 CASSWSPDQPQHF TGTGCCAGCAGCTGGTCTCCCGATCAGCCCCAGCATTTT
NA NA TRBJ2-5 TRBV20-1 CSASWVQEETQYF TGCAGTGCTAGTTGGGTTCAGGAAGAGACCCAGTACTTC
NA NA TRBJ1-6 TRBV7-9 CASSPGVSSYNSPLHF TGTGCCAGCAGCCCGGGGGTGAGCTCCTATAATTCACCCCTCCACTTT
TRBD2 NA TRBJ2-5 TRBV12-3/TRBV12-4 CASRKGLAEETQYF TGTGCCAGCAGAAAGGGACTAGCGGAAGAGACCCAGTACTTC
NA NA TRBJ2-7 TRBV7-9 CASSLPTSFRYEQYF TGTGCCAGCAGCTTACCTACCTCTTTCCGATACGAGCAGTACTTC
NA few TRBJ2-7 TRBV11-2 CASSPTGQEEQYF TGTGCCAGCAGCCCCACAGGGCAGGAGGAGCAGTACTTC
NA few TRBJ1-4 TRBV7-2 CASSPQWSLGEKLFF TGTGCCAGCAGCCCCCAATGGTCCTTGGGGGAAAAACTGTTTTTT
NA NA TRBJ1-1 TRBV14 CASSQDHYLNTEAFF TGTGCCAGCAGCCAAGATCACTACTTGAACACTGAAGCTTTCTTT
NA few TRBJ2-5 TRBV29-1 CSAVNYQETQYF TGCAGCGCGGTAAATTACCAAGAGACCCAGTACTTC